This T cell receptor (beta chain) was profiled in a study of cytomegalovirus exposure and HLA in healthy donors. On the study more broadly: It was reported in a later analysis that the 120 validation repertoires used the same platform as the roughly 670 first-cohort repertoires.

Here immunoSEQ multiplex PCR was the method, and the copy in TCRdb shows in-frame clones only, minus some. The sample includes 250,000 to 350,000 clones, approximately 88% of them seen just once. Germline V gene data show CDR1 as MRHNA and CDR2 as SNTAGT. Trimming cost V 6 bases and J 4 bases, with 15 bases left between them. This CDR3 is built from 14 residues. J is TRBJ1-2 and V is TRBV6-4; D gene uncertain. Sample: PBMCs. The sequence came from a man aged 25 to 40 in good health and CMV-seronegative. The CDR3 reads CASSDTSGAYGYTF. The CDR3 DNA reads TGTGCCAGCAGCGATACATCTGGTGCCTATGGCTACACCTTC.